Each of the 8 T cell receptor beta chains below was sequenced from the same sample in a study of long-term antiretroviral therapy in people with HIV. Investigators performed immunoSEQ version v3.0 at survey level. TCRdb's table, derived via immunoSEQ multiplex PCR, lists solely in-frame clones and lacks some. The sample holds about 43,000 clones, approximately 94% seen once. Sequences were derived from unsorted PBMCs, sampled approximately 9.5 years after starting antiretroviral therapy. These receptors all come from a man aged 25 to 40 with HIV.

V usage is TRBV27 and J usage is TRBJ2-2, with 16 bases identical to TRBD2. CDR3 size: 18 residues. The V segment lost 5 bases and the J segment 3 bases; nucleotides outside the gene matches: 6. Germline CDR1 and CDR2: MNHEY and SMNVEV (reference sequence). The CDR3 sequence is CASSPGLAGGPYTGELFF. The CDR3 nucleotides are TGTGCCAGCAGTCCGGGACTAGCGGGGGGGCCGTACACCGGGGAGCTGTTTTTT.

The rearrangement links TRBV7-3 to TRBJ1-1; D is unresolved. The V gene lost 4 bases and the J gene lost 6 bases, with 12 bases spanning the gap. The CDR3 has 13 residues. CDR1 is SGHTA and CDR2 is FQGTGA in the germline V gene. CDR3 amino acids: CASSSGGVPEAFF. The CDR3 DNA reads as TGTGCCAGCAGCTCAGGCGGGGTTCCTGAAGCTTTCTTT.

As DNA, the CDR3 is TGTGCCAGCAGCTTATCCGGGGCGAAGACCCAGTACTTC. Its translation: CASSLSGAKTQYF. This rearrangement joins TRBV7-9 to TRBJ2-5; D is perhaps TRBD1 or TRBD2 (5 bases each). CDR1 SEHNR and CDR2 FQNEAQ come from the germline V gene (reference sequence). V was trimmed by 2 bases and J by 6 bases, leaving 10 bases between them. CDR3 size: 13 residues. Full variable domain (rest looked up from reference TRBV7-9 and TRBJ2-5): DTGVSQNPRHKITKRGQNVTFRCDPISEHNRLYWYRQTLGQGPEFLTYFQNEAQLEKSRLLSDRFSAERPKGSFSTLEIQRTEQGDSAMYLCASSLSGAKTQYFGPGTRLLVL.

The chain's CDR3 is CASSRTGGRYEQYF. The CDR3 DNA reads TGTGCCAGCTCACGCACAGGGGGCCGGTACGAGCAGTACTTC. The V and J genes are TRBV18 and TRBJ2-7; 9 positions match TRBD1. The CDR3 runs to 14 residues. Germline CDR1 and CDR2: KGHSH and LQKENI. V was clipped by 4 bases and J by 4 bases; unmatched bases: 5.

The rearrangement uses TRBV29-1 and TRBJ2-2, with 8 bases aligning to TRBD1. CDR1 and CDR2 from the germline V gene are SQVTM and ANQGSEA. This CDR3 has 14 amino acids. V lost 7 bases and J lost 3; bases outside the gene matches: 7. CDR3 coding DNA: TGCAGCGCCAGACAGGGGTTGGACACCGGGGAGCTGTTTTTT. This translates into CSARQGLDTGELFF.

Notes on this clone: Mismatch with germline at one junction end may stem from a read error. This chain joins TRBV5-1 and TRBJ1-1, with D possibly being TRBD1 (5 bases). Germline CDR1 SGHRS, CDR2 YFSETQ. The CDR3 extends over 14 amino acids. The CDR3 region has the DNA TGCGCCAGCAGTTTGGGGGAGGAGTACACTGAAGCTTTCTTT. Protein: CASSLGEEYTEAFF.

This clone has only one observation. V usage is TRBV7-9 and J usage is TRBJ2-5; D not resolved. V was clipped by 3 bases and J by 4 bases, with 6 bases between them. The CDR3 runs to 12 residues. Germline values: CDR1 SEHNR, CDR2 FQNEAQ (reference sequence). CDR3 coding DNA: TGTGCCAGCAGCTTTTCGGGAGAGACCCAGTACTTC. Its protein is CASSFSGETQYF.

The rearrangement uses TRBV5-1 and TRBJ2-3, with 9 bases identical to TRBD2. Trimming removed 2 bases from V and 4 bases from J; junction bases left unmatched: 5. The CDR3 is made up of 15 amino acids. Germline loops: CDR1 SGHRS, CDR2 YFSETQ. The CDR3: CASSLAGGGPDTQYF. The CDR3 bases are TGCGCCAGCAGCTTAGCGGGGGGAGGACCAGATACGCAGTATTTT. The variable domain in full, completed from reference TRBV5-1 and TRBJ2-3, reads KAGVTQTPRYLIKTRGQQVTLSCSPISGHRSVSWYQQTPGQGLQFLFEYFSETQRNKGNFPGRFSGRQFSNSRSEMNVSTLELGDSALYLCASSLAGGGPDTQYFGPGTRLTVL.